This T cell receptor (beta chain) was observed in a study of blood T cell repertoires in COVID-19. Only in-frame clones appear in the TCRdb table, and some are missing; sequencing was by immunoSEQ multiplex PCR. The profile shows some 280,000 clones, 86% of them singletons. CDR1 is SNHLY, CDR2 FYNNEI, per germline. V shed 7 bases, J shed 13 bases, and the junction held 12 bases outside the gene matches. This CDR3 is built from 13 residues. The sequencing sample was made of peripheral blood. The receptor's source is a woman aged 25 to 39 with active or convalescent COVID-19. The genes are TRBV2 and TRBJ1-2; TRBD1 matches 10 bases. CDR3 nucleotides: TGTGCCAGCACTTTCGCCGGGACAGGGGCCGTCACCTTC. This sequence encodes CASTFAGTGAVTF.